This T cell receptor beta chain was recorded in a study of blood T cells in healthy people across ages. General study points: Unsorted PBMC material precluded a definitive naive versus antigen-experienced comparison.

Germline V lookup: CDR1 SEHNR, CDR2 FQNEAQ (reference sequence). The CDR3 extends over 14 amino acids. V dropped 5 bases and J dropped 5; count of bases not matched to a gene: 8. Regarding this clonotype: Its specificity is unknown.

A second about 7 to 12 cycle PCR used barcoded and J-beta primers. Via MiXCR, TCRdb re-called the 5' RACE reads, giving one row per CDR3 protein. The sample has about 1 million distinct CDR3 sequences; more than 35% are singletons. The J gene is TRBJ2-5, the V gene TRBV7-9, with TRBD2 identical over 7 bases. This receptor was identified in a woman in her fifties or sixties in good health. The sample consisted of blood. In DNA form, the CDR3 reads TGTGCCAGCAGCGTAACAGCGGGACTGGAGACCCAGTACTTC. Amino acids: CASSVTAGLETQYF.